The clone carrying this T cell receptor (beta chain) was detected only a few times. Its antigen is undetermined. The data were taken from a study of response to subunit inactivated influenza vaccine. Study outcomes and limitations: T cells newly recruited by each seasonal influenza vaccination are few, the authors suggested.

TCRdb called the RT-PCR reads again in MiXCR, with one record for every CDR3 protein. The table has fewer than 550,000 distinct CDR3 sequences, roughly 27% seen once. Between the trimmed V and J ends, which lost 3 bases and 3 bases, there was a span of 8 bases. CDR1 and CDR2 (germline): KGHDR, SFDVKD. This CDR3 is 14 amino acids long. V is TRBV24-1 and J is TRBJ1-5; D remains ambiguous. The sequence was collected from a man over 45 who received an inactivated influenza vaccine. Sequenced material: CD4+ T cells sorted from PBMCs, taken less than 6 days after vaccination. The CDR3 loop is CATSDRGYNQPQHF. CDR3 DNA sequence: TGTGCCACCAGTGATCGAGGGTACAATCAGCCCCAGCATTTT.